The 32 T cell receptor beta chains below come from one sample, sequenced in a study of a mutant IDH1 vaccine in newly diagnosed glioma. Profiling relied on immunoSEQ multiplex PCR, and the TCRdb table lists in-frame clones only, not all of them. The table records 50,000 to 70,000 clones, roughly four fifths of them present only once. Indicated time point: week 47, end of study. Vaccine doses each comprised 300 ug of mutant IDH1 20-mer peptide, with topical imiquimod. For these receptors, no antigen is known. The sample consisted of PBMCs, taken from a glioma patient whose treatment included an IDH1 peptide vaccine. All receptors come from a woman between 50 and 59 years old with glioma.

CDR3 DNA sequence: TGTGCCAGCTCACCAGCTGGGGGAGAGACCCAGTACTTC. This gives the protein CASSPAGGETQYF. The chain joins TRBV18 to TRBJ2-5; perhaps D is TRBD1 or TRBD2 (5 bases each). This CDR3 comprises 13 residues. Trimming stripped 2 bases from V and 4 bases from J, with 8 bases between. The germline CDR1 and CDR2 sequences are KGHSH and LQKENI.

The chain recombines TRBV5-1 with TRBJ1-1, with D possibly matching TRBD1 (5 bases). The germline V and J ends were trimmed by 1 base and 4 bases, with 17 bases remaining between them. Germline assignment: CDR1 SGHRS and CDR2 YFSETQ. The CDR3 is made up of 16 amino acids. The CDR3 spells CASSLRGGGGATEAFF. In DNA form, the CDR3 reads TGCGCCAGCAGCTTGCGTGGGGGTGGAGGGGCCACTGAAGCTTTCTTT. Together with reference TRBV5-1 and TRBJ1-1, the CDR3 gives the full variable domain: KAGVTQTPRYLIKTRGQQVTLSCSPISGHRSVSWYQQTPGQGLQFLFEYFSETQRNKGNFPGRFSGRQFSNSRSEMNVSTLELGDSALYLCASSLRGGGGATEAFFGQGTRLTVV.

This chain uses TRBV7-9 with TRBJ2-3; D unresolved. Per germline, CDR1 SEHNR and CDR2 FQNEAQ (reference sequence). V lost 5 bases to trimming and J lost 6 bases, with 9 bases between them. CDR3 length: 12 residues. The CDR3 here is CASSPMGDTQYF. The CDR3 DNA reads as TGTGCCAGCAGCCCAATGGGGGATACGCAGTATTTT.

The sample holds a few counts of this clone. The V gene is TRBV7-3, the J gene TRBJ2-7, with D possibly TRBD2 on 5 matching bases. The CDR3 loop spans 14 amino acids. CDR1 is SGHTA, CDR2 FQGTGA, per germline. Trimming took 5 bases from V and 5 from J, leaving 16 bases between them. CDR3 residues: CASSPGRFENEQYF. Here the CDR3 DNA reads TGTGCCAGCAGCCCGGGGAGATTTGAGAACGAGCAGTACTTC.

The chain recombines TRBV5-1 with TRBJ2-3; 7 nucleotides line up with TRBD1. The CDR3 has 17 amino acids. Germline lookup yields CDR1 SGHRS and CDR2 YFSETQ. Trimming cost V 5 bases and J 2 bases; bases outside gene matches: 14. Here the CDR3 reads CASRDGDRTEITDTQYF. CDR3 DNA sequence: TGCGCCAGCAGGGATGGGGACAGAACCGAAATCACAGATACGCAGTATTTT.

The chain links TRBV7-9 to TRBJ2-2; 8 positions agree with TRBD1. Germline CDR1 reads SEHNR; CDR2 reads FQNEAQ (reference sequence). V trimming: 3 bases; J trimming: 2 bases; junction bases outside the gene matches: 8. This CDR3 is built from 17 residues. The CDR3, as DNA: TGTGCCAGCAGCTTTAGGACAGGGAATGAAAACACCGGGGAGCTGTTTTTT. As protein: CASSFRTGNENTGELFF.

The gene calls are TRBV10-3 and TRBJ1-1; D unresolved. The CDR3 is 13 residues long. Trimming took 2 bases from V and 3 from J, leaving 7 bases between them. Germline loops: CDR1 ENHRY, CDR2 SYGVKD. The CDR3 DNA reads TGTGCCATCAGTGAGGGGGATTACACTGAAGCTTTCTTT. The encoded protein is CAISEGDYTEAFF.

The chain has TRBV14 and TRBJ2-1; the match to TRBD2 covers 9 bases. CDR3 length: 14 residues. V shed 6 bases, J shed 8 bases, and the junction held 8 bases outside the gene matches. In germline, CDR1 is SGHDN, CDR2 FVKESK. The CDR3 sequence: CASRDLAGKDEQFF. In DNA, the CDR3 is TGTGCCAGCAGGGATCTAGCGGGGAAAGATGAGCAGTTCTTC.

The V call is TRBV9, the J call TRBJ1-1; D call uncertain. From germline, CDR1 is SGDLS and CDR2 YYNGEE. This CDR3 spans 15 amino acids. Deletions cut 0 bases from V and 1 base from J, with 10 bases between. The CDR3 nucleotides read TGTGCCAGCAGCGTAGGGTCCCTCGGGAACACTGAAGCTTTCTTT. Translated: CASSVGSLGNTEAFF. The full variable domain, rest sourced from reference TRBV9 and TRBJ1-1, is DSGVTQTPKHLITATGQRVTLRCSPRSGDLSVYWYQQSLDQGLQFLIQYYNGEERAKGNILERFSAQQFPDLHSELNLSSLELGDSALYFCASSVGSLGNTEAFFGQGTRLTVV.

The chain combines TRBV30 with TRBJ1-1; 7 nucleotides line up with TRBD1. The J segment lost 2 bases and the V segment lost 2 bases, leaving 5 bases of the junction unmatched. The CDR3 runs to 14 residues. From germline, CDR1 is GTSNPN and CDR2 SVGIG (reference sequence). The CDR3: CAWSSRGANTEAFF. The CDR3 bases are TGTGCCTGGAGTTCCAGGGGGGCCAACACTGAAGCTTTCTTT.

The rearrangement uses TRBV7-9 and TRBJ1-1, with unresolved D. The CDR3 is made up of 13 amino acids. The V end was cut by 5 bases, the J end by 0 bases, with 7 bases between. Germline V gene data show CDR1 as SEHNR and CDR2 as FQNEAQ (reference sequence). The CDR3 bases are TGTGCCAGCAGCCCAGTTATGAACACTGAAGCTTTCTTT. It specifies CASSPVMNTEAFF.

The chain uses TRBV14 and TRBJ2-7; D remains unclear. The CDR3 is 13 residues long. V was clipped by 4 bases and J by 2 bases, with 9 bases between them. From germline, CDR1 is SGHDN and CDR2 FVKESK. CDR3 residues: CASSLDVPYEQYF. For the CDR3, the DNA is TGTGCCAGCAGCCTAGATGTCCCCTACGAGCAGTACTTC. Full variable domain (remainder filled in from reference TRBV14 and TRBJ2-7): EAGVTQFPSHSVIEKGQTVTLRCDPISGHDNLYWYRRVMGKEIKFLLHFVKESKQDESGMPNNRFLAERTGGTYSTLKVQPAELEDSGVYFCASSLDVPYEQYFGPGTRLTVT.

The genes are TRBV28 and TRBJ1-3, with D hard to call. The CDR3 is 14 amino acids. Per the germline V gene, CDR1 is MDHEN and CDR2 is SYDVKM. Between the trimmed V and J ends, which lost 2 bases and 0 bases, there was a span of 5 bases. Here the CDR3 DNA reads TGTGCCAGCAGTTTAACCAGCTCTGGAAACACCATATATTTT. Translated: CASSLTSSGNTIYF.

This chain joins TRBV9 and TRBJ1-2; 7 nucleotides line up with TRBD1. The germline V gene encodes CDR1 SGDLS and CDR2 YYNGEE. The length of the CDR3 is 11 residues. The ends lost 3 bases at V and 8 bases at J; junction bases unmatched: 1. The CDR3 reads CASSGRGGYTF. The CDR3 DNA reads TGTGCCAGCAGCGGCAGGGGGGGCTACACCTTC.

The rearrangement uses TRBV27 and TRBJ1-5; D is unclear. The length of the CDR3 is 12 residues. CDR1 is MNHEY and CDR2 is SMNVEV in the germline V gene (reference sequence). Trimming pared 4 bases from V and 0 bases from J, leaving 1 base between. CDR3 bases: TGTGCCAGCAGTTATAGCAATCAGCCCCAGCATTTT. Translating gives CASSYSNQPQHF.

This clone has just one count. The chain recombines TRBV5-6 with TRBJ1-5; D perhaps matches TRBD1 (5 bases). The V and J ends lost 0 bases and 6 bases respectively, with 13 bases between them. The V gene's germline CDR1 is SGHDT and CDR2 YYEEEE. This CDR3 has 15 residues. The CDR3 DNA reads TGTGCCAGCAGCTTGGGTCGGGGCCCCAGTCAGCCCCAGCATTTT. Protein: CASSLGRGPSQPQHF.

The V and J genes are TRBV2 and TRBJ2-1, with TRBD1 identical over 9 bases. The germline V gene has CDR1 SNHLY and CDR2 FYNNEI. CDR3 size: 15 residues. V lost 3 bases to trimming and J lost 10 bases; unmatched junction nucleotides: 10. The CDR3 is CASSDDRGWIDEQFF. For the CDR3, the DNA is TGTGCCAGCAGTGATGACAGGGGGTGGATTGACGAGCAGTTCTTC.

This chain links TRBV6-5 with TRBJ1-2; no clear D. This CDR3 spans 14 amino acids. CDR1 MNHEY and CDR2 SVGAGI come from the germline V gene. The ends were cut back, 3 bases at V and 4 bases at J, with 12 bases in the middle. The CDR3 is CASSYSRDGYGYTF. CDR3 sequence (DNA): TGTGCCAGCAGTTATAGTAGGGATGGCTATGGCTACACCTTC.

The chain uses TRBV4-3 and TRBJ1-6, with a weak D call TRBD1 (5 bases). CDR1 is LGHNA, CDR2 YSLEER, per germline. The CDR3 runs 15 residues. V lost 3 bases and J 1 base, leaving 7 bases between the germline ends. The CDR3 reads CASSHQGSYNSPLHF. Here the CDR3 DNA reads TGCGCCAGCAGCCACCAGGGATCCTATAATTCACCCCTCCACTTT.

The rearrangement joins TRBV7-2 to TRBJ1-2; 7 nucleotides line up with TRBD1. V lost 7 bases to trimming and J lost 4 bases; unmatched junction nucleotides: 12. The germline CDR1 and CDR2 sequences are SGHTA and FQGNSA. The CDR3 contains 15 residues. The CDR3 reads CASTREGAKSYGYTF. CDR3 bases: TGTGCCAGCACCCGTGAGGGGGCCAAATCCTATGGCTACACCTTC.

The chain uses TRBV7-6 and TRBJ2-2, with D perhaps TRBD2 (6 bases). CDR3 length: 17 amino acids. In germline, CDR1 is SGHVS, CDR2 FNYEAQ. V was clipped by 5 bases and J by 1 base, with 17 bases between them. For the CDR3, the DNA is TGTGCCAGCAGCCCCCTTAGCCGCGGGGTGAACACCGGGGAGCTGTTTTTT. Its translation: CASSPLSRGVNTGELFF.

The chain combines TRBV4-3 with TRBJ1-1; possibly TRBD1 for D (5 bases). The germline V and J ends were trimmed by 5 bases and 2 bases, with 9 bases remaining between them. The CDR3 consists of 13 residues. The germline V gene has CDR1 LGHNA and CDR2 YSLEER. CDR3: CASSSWDNTEAFF. CDR3 nucleotide sequence: TGCGCCAGCAGCTCCTGGGACAACACTGAAGCTTTCTTT.

The sample holds one count of this clone. The gene calls are TRBV6-1 and TRBJ2-3; D uncertain. Germline V gene lookup returns CDR1 MNHNS and CDR2 SASEGT. The CDR3 is made up of 15 amino acids. V dropped 1 base and J dropped 0 bases, with 8 bases sitting between them. The CDR3 spells CASSEEGSSTDTQYF. The CDR3 nucleotides read TGTGCCAGCAGTGAAGAAGGCAGCAGCACAGATACGCAGTATTTT.

The V and J genes are TRBV7-2 and TRBJ1-2; D not resolved. The CDR3 length is 15 residues. Trimming cost V 4 bases and J 5 bases, with 17 bases left between them. CDR1 is SGHTA and CDR2 is FQGNSA in the germline V gene. CDR3 nucleotide sequence: TGTGCCAGCAGCTCTAGGCGGTATGGGGAATATGGCTACACCTTC. It specifies CASSSRRYGEYGYTF.

A few counts support this clone. The rearrangement uses TRBV5-4 and TRBJ1-2; weak D call: TRBD1 (6 bases). V shed 3 bases and J shed 6 bases, with 21 bases lying between them. The V gene's germline CDR1 is SGHNT and CDR2 YYREEE (reference sequence). The CDR3 has 16 residues. The CDR3 bases are TGTGCCAGCAGCTGGGACATGAAAGGGGCAGAGGATGGCTACACCTTC. Protein sequence: CASSWDMKGAEDGYTF.

DNA of the CDR3: TGCGCCAGCAGCTTGACAGGGGGCTATCGTCGTTCACCCCTCCACTTT. It is translated as CASSLTGGYRRSPLHF. The V gene is TRBV5-1, the J gene TRBJ1-6; 9 nucleotides align to TRBD1. J gave up 9 bases and V 1 base, and 8 bases lay outside the gene matches. Germline values: CDR1 SGHRS, CDR2 YFSETQ. The CDR3 extends over 16 amino acids.

Comment on this clone: This specimen includes other DNA sequences encoding the same CDR3. The chain is built from TRBV18 and TRBJ2-7; 9 nucleotides align to TRBD1. This CDR3 has 14 residues. V dropped 3 bases and J dropped 2; count of bases not matched to a gene: 2. The germline CDR1 and CDR2 sequences are KGHSH and LQKENI. The CDR3 DNA sequence: TGTGCCAGCTCACCGGGACAGGGCCCCTACGAGCAGTACTTC. It yields the protein CASSPGQGPYEQYF.

This chain connects TRBV6-1 to TRBJ2-1; tentatively, D is TRBD2 (5 bases). Germline V gives CDR1 MNHNS, CDR2 SASEGT. This CDR3 is 13 amino acids long. Trimming stripped 4 bases from V and 5 bases from J, with 9 bases between. This CDR3 reads CASSGRENNEQFF. In DNA, the CDR3 is TGTGCCAGCAGTGGCCGGGAAAACAATGAGCAGTTCTTC.

Only a few counts were recorded for this clone. One end of the junction fails to match germline, which may point to a read error. The chain joins TRBV7-7 to TRBJ2-5, with TRBD2 as a possible D gene (5 bases). The CDR3 has 12 residues. CDR1 is SSHAT and CDR2 is FNYEAQ in the germline V gene (reference sequence). The CDR3: CASSPLRGAQYF. CDR3 nucleotides: TGTGCTAGCAGCCCCCTCCGGGGTGCCCAGTACTTC. The full variable domain, rest sourced from reference TRBV7-7 and TRBJ2-5, is GAGVSQSPRYKVTKRGQDVTLRCDPISSHATLYWYQQALGQGPEFLTYFNYEAQPDKSGLPSDRFSAERPEGSISTLTIQRTEQRDSAMYRCASSPLRGAQYFGPGTRLLVL.

The gene calls are TRBV5-1 and TRBJ2-3, with D possibly TRBD1 on 6 matching bases. Trimming removed 0 bases at V and 8 bases at J, with 19 bases between. CDR3 length equals 16 residues. Germline CDR1 and CDR2: SGHRS and YFSETQ. CDR3 amino acids: CASSLEPGHGTSTQYF. CDR3 nucleotide sequence: TGCGCCAGCAGCTTGGAACCGGGACACGGTACCAGTACGCAGTATTTT. Complete variable domain (other parts from reference TRBV5-1 and TRBJ2-3): KAGVTQTPRYLIKTRGQQVTLSCSPISGHRSVSWYQQTPGQGLQFLFEYFSETQRNKGNFPGRFSGRQFSNSRSEMNVSTLELGDSALYLCASSLEPGHGTSTQYFGPGTRLTVL.

V gene TRBV10-3 combines with J gene TRBJ2-1; D remains ambiguous. CDR3 length: 13 amino acids. Trimming removed 10 bases at V and 4 bases at J, with 14 bases between. Germline values: CDR1 ENHRY, CDR2 SYGVKD. The CDR3 loop reads CATRLQVYNEQFF. CDR3 DNA sequence: TGTGCCACTCGCTTGCAGGTATACAATGAGCAGTTCTTC.

The DNA of the CDR3 is TGTGCCAGCAGCCAAGGGGTGGTCGGGGCTAGAGACTATGGCTACACCTTC. As protein: CASSQGVVGARDYGYTF. The chain employs TRBV14 and TRBJ1-2, with D perhaps matching TRBD1 (5 bases). The CDR3 is 17 amino acids. Germline V gene sequence: CDR1 SGHDN, CDR2 FVKESK. V lost 1 base, J lost 3 bases, and 18 bases lay in between.